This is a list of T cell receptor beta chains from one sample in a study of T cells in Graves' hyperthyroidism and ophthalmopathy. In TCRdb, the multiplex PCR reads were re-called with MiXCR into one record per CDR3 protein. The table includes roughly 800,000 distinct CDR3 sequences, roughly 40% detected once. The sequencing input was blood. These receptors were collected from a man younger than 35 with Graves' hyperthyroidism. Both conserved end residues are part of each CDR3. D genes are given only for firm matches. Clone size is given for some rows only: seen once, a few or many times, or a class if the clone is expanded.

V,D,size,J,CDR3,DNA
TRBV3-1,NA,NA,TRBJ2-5,CASRSTVQETQYF,TGTGCCAGCAGGTCGACAGTACAAGAGACCCAGTACTTC
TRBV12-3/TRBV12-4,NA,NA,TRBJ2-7,CASSFRTGESSYEQYF,TGTGCCAGCAGTTTTCGGACCGGAGAAAGCTCCTACGAGCAGTACTTC
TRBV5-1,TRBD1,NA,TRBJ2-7,CASSWNDRGEELYF,TGCGCCAGCAGCTGGAACGACAGGGGGGAAGAGCTGTACTTC
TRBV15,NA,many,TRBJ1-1,CATSRDVEGESEAFF,TGTGCCACCAGCAGAGATGTGGAGGGGGAGTCTGAAGCTTTCTTT
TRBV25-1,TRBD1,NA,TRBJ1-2,CASSFGQGLSYGYTF,TGTGCCAGCAGTTTCGGACAGGGGCTTAGCTATGGCTACACCTTC
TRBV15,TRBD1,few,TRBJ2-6,CATSSQGEIAGANVLTF,TGTGCCACCAGCAGCCAGGGGGAAATCGCTGGGGCCAACGTCCTGACTTTC
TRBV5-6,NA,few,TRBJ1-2,CASSAGLGEGYTF,TGTGCCAGCAGCGCCGGACTAGGGGAGGGCTACACCTTC
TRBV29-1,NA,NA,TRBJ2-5,CSLAGGAGETQYF,TGCAGCTTAGCTGGGGGCGCGGGAGAGACCCAGTACTTC
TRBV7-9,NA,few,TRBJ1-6,CASSPPDSFNSPLHF,TGTGCCAGCAGCCCCCCGGACAGCTTTAATTCACCCCTCCACTTT
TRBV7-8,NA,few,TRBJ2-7,CASSLKPGVYEQYF,TGTGCCAGCAGCCTAAAACCAGGGGTCTACGAGCAGTACTTC
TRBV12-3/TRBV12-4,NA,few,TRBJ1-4,CASSLSGGEEKLFF,TGTGCCAGCAGTTTATCCGGGGGGGAAGAAAAACTGTTTTTT
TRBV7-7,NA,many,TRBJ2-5,CASSLGRSRGETQYF,TGTGCTAGCAGCTTGGGCAGGAGCAGGGGAGAGACCCAGTACTTC
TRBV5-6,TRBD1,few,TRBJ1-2,CASSMDRGSLDYGYTF,TGTGCCAGCAGCATGGACAGGGGGTCATTAGACTATGGCTACACCTTC
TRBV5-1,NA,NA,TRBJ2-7,CASSLSSAYERYF,TGCGCCAGCAGCTTGTCGTCTGCCTACGAGCGGTACTTC
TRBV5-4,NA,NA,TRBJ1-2,CASSLDHYGYTF,TGTGCCAGCAGCTTGGACCACTATGGCTACACCTTC
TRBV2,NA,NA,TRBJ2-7,CASSRNLGTLYEQCF,TGTGCCAGCAGCCGCAACCTCGGGACACTCTACGAGCAGTGCTTC
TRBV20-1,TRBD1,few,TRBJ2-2,CSAEGQAGGELFF,TGCAGTGCAGAAGGACAGGCGGGCGGGGAGCTGTTTTTT
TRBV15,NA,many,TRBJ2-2,CAYLTRDGNTGELFF,TGTGCCTATCTGACTCGGGATGGGAACACCGGGGAGCTGTTTTTT
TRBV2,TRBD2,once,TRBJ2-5,CVSSEGGLAGFETQYF,TGTGTCAGCAGTGAAGGGGGACTAGCGGGGTTTGAGACCCAGTACTTC
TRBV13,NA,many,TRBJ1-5,CASSLGRGDNQPQHF,TGTGCCAGCAGCTTGGGGCGCGGGGACAATCAGCCCCAGCATTTT
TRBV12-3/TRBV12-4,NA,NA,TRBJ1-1,CASILLGGSGEAFF,TGTGCCAGCATTCTACTAGGGGGGTCCGGTGAAGCTTTCTTT
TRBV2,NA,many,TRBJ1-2,CASSGVNRAYGYTF,TGTGCCAGCAGTGGGGTGAACAGGGCTTACGGCTACACCTTC
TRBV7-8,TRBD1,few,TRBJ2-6,CASSWDREFSGANVLTF,TGTGCCAGCAGCTGGGACAGAGAATTCTCCGGGGCCAACGTCCTGACTTTC
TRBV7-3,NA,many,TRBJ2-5,CASSPSGAGIETQYF,TGTGCCAGCAGCCCGTCGGGTGCGGGGATAGAGACCCAGTACTTC
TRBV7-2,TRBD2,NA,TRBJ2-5,CASSDTRTSPPGETQYF,TGTGCCAGCAGCGACACCAGGACTAGCCCCCCCGGTGAGACCCAGTACTTC
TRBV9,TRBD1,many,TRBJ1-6,CASSVGGGDSYNSPLHF,TGTGCCAGCAGCGTAGGAGGGGGCGACTCCTATAATTCACCCCTCCACTTT
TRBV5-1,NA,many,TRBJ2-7,CASSPVTGYEQYF,TGCGCCAGCAGCCCCGTGACTGGATACGAGCAGTACTTC
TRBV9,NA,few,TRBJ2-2,CASSVETALTGELFF,TGTGCCAGCAGCGTAGAAACAGCCCTCACCGGGGAGCTGTTTTTT
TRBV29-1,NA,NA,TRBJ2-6,CSGLGANVLTF,TGCAGCGGCCTTGGGGCCAACGTCCTGACTTTC
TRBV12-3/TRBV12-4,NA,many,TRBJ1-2,CASSTVREGYGYTF,TGTGCCAGCAGTACGGTCCGGGAGGGATATGGCTACACCTTC
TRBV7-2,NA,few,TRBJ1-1,CASLADLNTEAFF,TGTGCCAGCTTAGCGGACCTTAACACTGAAGCTTTCTTT
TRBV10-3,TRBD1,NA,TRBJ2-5,CAIRWTGADETQYF,TGTGCCATCAGATGGACAGGGGCGGACGAGACCCAGTACTTC
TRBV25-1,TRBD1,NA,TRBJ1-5,CATGTGPEPQHF,TGTGCCACCGGGACAGGGCCGGAGCCCCAGCATTTT
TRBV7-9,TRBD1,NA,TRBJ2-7,CASSLTGDLYEQYF,TGTGCCAGCAGCTTAACAGGGGATCTCTACGAGCAGTACTTC
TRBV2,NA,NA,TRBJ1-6,CASGGGYDSPLHF,TGTGCCAGCGGTGGAGGATATGATTCACCCCTCCACTTT
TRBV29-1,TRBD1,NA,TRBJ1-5,CSVVVQGAGQPQHF,TGCAGCGTTGTGGTACAGGGGGCAGGACAGCCCCAGCATTTT
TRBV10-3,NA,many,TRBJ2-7,CAISDPSGQSSYEQYF,TGTGCCATCAGTGACCCAAGCGGGCAAAGCTCCTACGAGCAGTACTTC
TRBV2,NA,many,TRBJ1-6,CASSRDLEDSPLHF,TGTGCCAGCAGCCGGGACCTAGAAGATTCACCCCTCCACTTT
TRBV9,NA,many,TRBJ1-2,CASSVATDSYGYTF,TGTGCCAGCAGCGTGGCGACAGACTCCTATGGCTACACCTTC
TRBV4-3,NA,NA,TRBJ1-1,CASTEARRGIGEAFF,TGCGCCAGCACCGAAGCCCGTCGGGGGATAGGAGAAGCTTTCTTT
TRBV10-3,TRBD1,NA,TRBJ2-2,CAIRPRGHTGELFF,TGTGCCATCAGGCCGAGGGGGCATACCGGGGAGCTGTTTTTT
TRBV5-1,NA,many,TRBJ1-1,CASSLDAATNTEAFF,TGCGCCAGCAGCTTGGATGCGGCGACGAACACTGAAGCTTTCTTT
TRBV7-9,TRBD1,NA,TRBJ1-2,CASSSRTGVGYTF,TGTGCCAGCAGCTCCAGGACAGGGGTGGGCTACACCTTC
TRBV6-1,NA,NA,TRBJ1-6,CASSTYSVNSPLHF,TGTGCCAGCAGTACCTACTCGGTCAATTCACCCCTCCACTTT
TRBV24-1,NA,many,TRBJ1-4,CATSDFEGDGEKLFF,TGTGCCACCAGTGATTTCGAGGGGGACGGCGAAAAACTGTTTTTT
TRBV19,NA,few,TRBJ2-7,CASSMVLQSSYEQYF,TGTGCCAGTAGTATGGTTCTCCAGAGCTCCTACGAGCAGTACTTC
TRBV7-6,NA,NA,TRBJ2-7,CASGRTVGPEQYF,TGTGCCAGCGGTCGAACCGTAGGGCCCGAGCAGTACTTC
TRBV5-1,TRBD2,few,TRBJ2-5,CASSLEASGSSETQYF,TGCGCCAGCAGCTTGGAGGCTAGCGGGAGTTCGGAGACCCAGTACTTC
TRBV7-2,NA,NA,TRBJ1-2,CASSFGGDTYTF,TGTGCCAGCAGCTTTGGAGGGGATACCTACACCTTC
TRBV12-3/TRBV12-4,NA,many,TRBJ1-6,CASRQGYNSPLHF,TGTGCCAGCAGACAGGGCTATAATTCACCCCTCCACTTT
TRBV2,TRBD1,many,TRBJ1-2,CASSPDRTGHGYTF,TGTGCCAGCAGCCCGGACCGGACAGGGCATGGCTACACCTTC